This T cell receptor (beta chain) was sequenced for a study of blood T cell repertoires in COVID-19. A single count supports this clone. Germline CDR1 is MNHEY and CDR2 is SMNVEV (reference sequence). V was shortened by 3 bases and J by 3 bases, with 9 bases between the two germline ends. The CDR3 sequence is 14 residues long. Authors' analysis steps: Cell counts per sample came from amplifying reference gene primers. The table came from immunoSEQ multiplex PCR; TCRdb's copy has only in-frame clones and leaves some out. V, J and clone size derive from that table, while D and trimming were established from the DNA sequence. In the table there are under 200,000 clones, about four fifths of which are singletons.

The V call is TRBV27, the J call TRBJ2-4; the D gene is possibly TRBD2 (6 bases). This receptor was obtained from a man aged 65-85 years with active or convalescent COVID-19. Source material: peripheral blood. CDR3 sequence reads: CASSFAGNKNIQYF. CDR3 in DNA: TGTGCCAGCAGTTTTGCGGGGAACAAAAACATTCAGTACTTC.